These 9 T cell receptor beta chains share one sample of origin, sequenced in a study of identical twins. MiXCR, run by TCRdb on the 5' RACE reads, gives a single entry per CDR3 protein. Counted here are 700,000 or so distinct CDR3 sequences, 8.6% occurring once; the ten biggest clones make up about 0.98%. The data also belong to a second study, concerning yellow fever vaccine responses in identical twins.

The sequenced material came from PBMCs. These receptors were obtained from a woman between 18 and 29 years old in good health.

This rearrangement joins TRBV28 to TRBJ2-2; 8 bases match TRBD2. Trimming at V came to 6 bases and at J to 5 bases, leaving 8 bases not matched to a gene. The CDR3 spans 15 residues. From germline, CDR1 is MDHEN and CDR2 SYDVKM. CDR3 DNA sequence: TGTGCCAGCAGAGCGGGACTAGTGGTGACCGGGGAGCTGTTTTTT. Protein: CASRAGLVVTGELFF. The entire variable domain, with the rest obtained from reference TRBV28 and TRBJ2-2, is as follows: DVKVTQSSRYLVKRTGEKVFLECVQDMDHENMFWYRQDPGLGLRLIYFSYDVKMKEKGDIPEGYSVSREKKERFSLILESASTNQTSMYLCASRAGLVVTGELFFGEGSRLTVL.

This clonotype was seen repeatedly, ten times or more. This chain joins TRBV24-1 and TRBJ2-7; 9 nucleotides agree with TRBD1. Trimming at V came to 3 bases and at J to 0 bases, leaving 2 bases not matched to a gene. The CDR3 is 15 residues long. Germline assignment: CDR1 KGHDR and CDR2 SFDVKD. In DNA form, the CDR3 reads TGTGCCACCAGTGATCCGGGACAGGGCTCCTACGAGCAGTACTTC. Its protein product is CATSDPGQGSYEQYF.

There are a few counts of this clonotype. The J gene is TRBJ2-3, the V gene TRBV28, with D maybe TRBD1 (7 bases). The CDR3 loop spans 17 amino acids. The V and J ends lost 6 bases and 0 bases respectively, with 19 bases between them. Germline values: CDR1 MDHEN, CDR2 SYDVKM. The CDR3 is CASRVGGTVSSTDTQYF. In DNA, the CDR3 is TGTGCCAGCAGGGTAGGCGGGACAGTTTCTAGCACAGATACGCAGTATTTT.

This clonotype has more than one count but fewer than ten. The rearrangement joins TRBV20-1 to TRBJ1-1; the D is unclear. The CDR3 has 14 residues. Germline V gene data show CDR1 as DFQATT and CDR2 as SNEGSKA (reference sequence). Trimming stripped 1 base from V and 6 bases from J, with 15 bases between. CDR3 in amino acids: CSARGQVTGSEAFF. CDR3 bases: TGCAGTGCTAGAGGCCAGGTCACGGGGTCTGAAGCTTTCTTT.

This clonotype has more than one count but fewer than ten. V gene TRBV10-3 combines with J gene TRBJ2-2, with a weak D call TRBD1 (6 bases). The V end was cut by 4 bases, the J end by 4 bases, with 10 bases between. Germline V lookup: CDR1 ENHRY, CDR2 SYGVKD. CDR3 length equals 14 residues. The CDR3 here is CAISGQDSTGELFF. DNA for the CDR3: TGTGCCATCAGTGGACAGGATTCCACCGGGGAGCTGTTTTTT.

The chain uses TRBV7-3 and TRBJ2-1; D is unresolved. Looked up from germline, CDR1 is SGHTA and CDR2 is FQGTGA. The CDR3 is 15 residues long. V was clipped by 6 bases and J by 9 bases, with 21 bases between them. The chain's CDR3 is CASRIDPGPSGEQFF. The DNA for the CDR3 is TGTGCCAGCAGGATCGACCCAGGACCATCGGGTGAGCAGTTCTTC. The entire variable domain, with the rest obtained from reference TRBV7-3 and TRBJ2-1, is as follows: GAGVSQTPSNKVTEKGKYVELRCDPISGHTALYWYRQSLGQGPEFLIYFQGTGAADDSGLPNDRFFAVRPEGSVSTLKIQRTERGDSAVYLCASRIDPGPSGEQFFGPGTRLTVL.

This clonotype was observed a handful of times. The V call is TRBV20-1, the J call TRBJ2-3, with 12 bases matching TRBD2. The CDR3 runs 14 residues. Germline V gene data show CDR1 as DFQATT and CDR2 as SNEGSKA (reference sequence). Trimming removed 5 bases from V and 3 bases from J; junction bases left unmatched: 3. The CDR3 DNA sequence: TGCAGTGCTCAGACTAGCGGGAGTACAGATACGCAGTATTTT. It translates to CSAQTSGSTDTQYF.

This clonotype was observed a few times. This chain joins TRBV29-1 and TRBJ2-7; a possible D gene is TRBD1 (5 bases). CDR1 and CDR2 from the germline V gene are SQVTM and ANQGSEA. The CDR3 contains 14 residues. V was shortened by 0 bases and J by 7 bases, with 16 bases between the two germline ends. CDR3 loop: CSVEDVSGIGEQYF. The CDR3, as DNA: TGCAGCGTTGAAGATGTGTCAGGGATCGGGGAGCAGTACTTC.

This clonotype was counted many times. This chain links TRBV14 with TRBJ2-3; perhaps D is TRBD1 or TRBD2 (5 bases each). Germline V gives CDR1 SGHDN, CDR2 FVKESK. The CDR3 covers 16 residues. Trimming cost V 0 bases and J 0 bases, with 10 bases left between them. CDR3 in DNA: TGTGCCAGCAGCCAAGAGAGGGGCAGGAGCACAGATACGCAGTATTTT. Translation: CASSQERGRSTDTQYF.